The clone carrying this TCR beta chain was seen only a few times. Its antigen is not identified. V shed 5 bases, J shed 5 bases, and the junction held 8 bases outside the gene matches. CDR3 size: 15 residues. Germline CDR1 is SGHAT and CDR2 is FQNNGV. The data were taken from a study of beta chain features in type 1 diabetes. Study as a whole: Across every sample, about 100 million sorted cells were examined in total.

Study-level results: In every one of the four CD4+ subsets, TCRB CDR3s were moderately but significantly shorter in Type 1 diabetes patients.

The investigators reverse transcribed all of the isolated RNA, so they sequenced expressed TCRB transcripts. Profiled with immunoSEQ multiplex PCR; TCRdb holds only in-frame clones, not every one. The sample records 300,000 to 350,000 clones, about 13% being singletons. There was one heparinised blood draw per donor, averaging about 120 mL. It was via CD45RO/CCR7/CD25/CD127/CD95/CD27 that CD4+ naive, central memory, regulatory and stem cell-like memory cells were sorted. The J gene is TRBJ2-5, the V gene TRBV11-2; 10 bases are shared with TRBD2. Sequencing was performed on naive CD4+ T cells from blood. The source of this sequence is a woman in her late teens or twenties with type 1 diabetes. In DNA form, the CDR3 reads TGTGCCAGCAGCCGTACAGGGACTAGCGTGGAGACCCAGTACTTC. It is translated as CASSRTGTSVETQYF.